What follows is one TCR beta chain and its context. The antigen is undetermined. The CDR3 totals 15 residues. Trimming took 2 bases from V and 0 from J, leaving 11 bases between them. CDR1 is MNHNS, CDR2 SASEGT, per germline. This record comes from a study of T cells in Graves' hyperthyroidism and ophthalmopathy. Study-level information: Peripheral blood draws took place at initial diagnosis, ahead of any treatment. Study findings and constraints: Median prediction lead before ophthalmopathy onset was around 6.9 months with the model.

RNA transcripts served as the template for amplifying TCR beta CDR3 regions. In the first-round RT-PCR of the TCR CDR3, the HTBI primer set was used. TCRdb reprocessed the multiplex PCR reads via MiXCR and lists one record per CDR3 protein. The table lists 500,000 to 650,000 distinct CDR3 sequences, about 20% of them singletons. Sequenced sample: blood. This chain uses TRBV6-1 with TRBJ2-7, with D possibly being TRBD1 (5 bases). This TCR derives from a man aged 40-49 years with Graves' ophthalmopathy. The CDR3 DNA reads as TGTGCCAGCAGTGAATCCACAGGCGGCTCCTACGAGCAGTACTTC. It codes for CASSESTGGSYEQYF.